A single sample is the source of the 3 T cell receptor beta chains below, sequenced in a study of Tregs in tolerant kidney transplant recipients. Related graft donors supplied nonmyeloablative bone marrow transplants, and mixed chimerism was transient. TCRdb keeps only in-frame clones here, not all; method: immunoSEQ multiplex PCR. The sample contains around 50,000 clones, approximately 89% of which appear only once. The specimen comprised CD8+ T cells from blood (PBMCs), sampled 12 months after the transplant. The receptors stem from a human patient who received a combined kidney and bone marrow transplant. Some T cells may arise from the graft donor.

Comment on this clone: The sample carries other DNA sequences with the same CDR3. The V gene is TRBV9, the J gene TRBJ1-2; D is unresolved. Germline CDR1 and CDR2: SGDLS and YYNGEE. This CDR3 spans 14 amino acids. V lost 0 bases and J 0 bases, leaving 6 bases between the germline ends. The DNA for the CDR3 is TGTGCCAGCAGCGTAGGCGACACTAACTATGGCTACACCTTC. Protein sequence: CASSVGDTNYGYTF.

This rearrangement joins TRBV4-3 to TRBJ1-4; 9 nucleotides match TRBD1. With V trimmed by 0 bases and J by 3 bases, 14 bases remained unmatched. Germline V CDR1 and CDR2: LGHNA, YSLEER. The CDR3 runs to 20 residues. DNA of the CDR3: TGCGCCAGCAGCCAAGATCCCCAGACAGGGGGATTGGGAGCTAATGAAAAACTGTTTTTT. Its translation is CASSQDPQTGGLGANEKLFF.

The V call is TRBV5-1, the J call TRBJ2-7; 8 nucleotides match TRBD1. V was pared by 4 bases and J by 2 bases, with 5 bases of the junction left unmatched. This CDR3 region has 14 residues. The germline V gene has CDR1 SGHRS and CDR2 YFSETQ. The CDR3 loop reads CASSQDRGAYEQYF. The CDR3, as DNA: TGCGCCAGCAGCCAAGACAGGGGAGCCTACGAGCAGTACTTC. Full variable domain (remainder filled in from reference TRBV5-1 and TRBJ2-7): KAGVTQTPRYLIKTRGQQVTLSCSPISGHRSVSWYQQTPGQGLQFLFEYFSETQRNKGNFPGRFSGRQFSNSRSEMNVSTLELGDSALYLCASSQDRGAYEQYFGPGTRLTVT.